The 17 T cell receptor beta chains in this list originate from one sample, sequenced in a study of T cells in localized non-small cell lung cancer. TCRdb's table, derived via immunoSEQ multiplex PCR, lists solely in-frame clones and lacks some. The repertoire holds under 1,500 clones, with approximately 15% as singletons. The sequencing here drew on normal lung tissue next to the tumor, taken before any cancer treatment. The receptors shown here come from a male donor at least 60 years old with stage I lung adenocarcinoma.

About this clone itself: A read error may produce the germline difference seen at one junction end. The J gene is TRBJ2-3, the V gene TRBV11-3; D remains unclear. Germline V gene sequence: CDR1 SGHNT, CDR2 YENEEA. The CDR3 sequence is 15 residues long. The CDR3 DNA sequence: TGTGCTAGCAGCTTAGGCTATTCCTACACAGATACGCAGTATTTT. This sequence encodes CASSLGYSYTDTQYF.

The CDR3 DNA follows: TGTGCCAGCAGTTTAGCCCAGGGGGGTCAGCCCCAGCATTTT. It translates to CASSLAQGGQPQHF. This chain links TRBV28 with TRBJ1-5; 7 nucleotides line up with TRBD1. CDR1 and CDR2 from the germline V gene are MDHEN and SYDVKM. The CDR3 spans 14 residues. Trimming removed 2 bases from V and 6 bases from J; junction bases left unmatched: 4.

By sample share, this clone is medium-sized (0.01 to 0.1%). The rearrangement links TRBV6-8 to TRBJ1-1; D is perhaps TRBD1 (6 bases). The CDR3 runs 13 residues. Germline loops: CDR1 MNHGY, CDR2 SAAAGT. Trimming stripped 5 bases from V and 5 bases from J, with 12 bases between. CDR3 amino acids: CASSRGTMTEAFF. DNA of the CDR3: TGTGCCAGCAGTCGTGGGACAATGACTGAAGCTTTCTTT.

This clone has just a few counts. The rearrangement links TRBV6-8 to TRBJ1-5; 8 nucleotides match TRBD1. Germline V gives CDR1 MNHGY, CDR2 SAAAGT. The CDR3 spans 15 residues. With V trimmed by 6 bases and J by 6 bases, 10 bases remained unmatched. Here the CDR3 reads CASRPTGGGVQPQHF. The DNA of the CDR3 is TGTGCCAGCAGGCCTACAGGGGGGGGAGTTCAGCCCCAGCATTTT.

This clone was seen only a few times. The chain carries TRBV28 and TRBJ2-7; D is unclear. V lost 8 bases and J lost 6, with 20 bases in between. The germline CDR1 and CDR2 sequences are MDHEN and SYDVKM. This CDR3 is built from 14 residues. The CDR3 here is CASSLLIGGGEQYF. Written as DNA, the CDR3 is TGTGCCAGCTCCCTATTAATTGGCGGCGGCGAGCAGTACTTC.

DNA for the CDR3: TGTGCCAGCAGTTTCCACTTAGCGGGCCTCTCCTACGAGCAGTACTTC. This encodes CASSFHLAGLSYEQYF. The chain joins TRBV28 to TRBJ2-7; 7 bases map to TRBD2. The ends lost 3 bases at V and 0 bases at J; junction bases unmatched: 8. CDR1 MDHEN and CDR2 SYDVKM come from the germline V gene. The CDR3 consists of 16 residues.

The chain uses TRBV11-3 and TRBJ2-1; D may be TRBD1 (6 bases). Germline V lookup: CDR1 SGHNT, CDR2 YENEEA. The germline V and J ends were trimmed by 2 bases and 13 bases, with 21 bases remaining between them. CDR3 length: 15 residues. This chain's CDR3 is CASSLSWGQGSPQFF. The CDR3 region has the DNA TGTGCCAGCAGCTTATCTTGGGGCCAGGGGTCACCACAGTTCTTC.

This chain uses TRBV6-1 with TRBJ2-7, with D hard to call. Trimming stripped 0 bases from V and 1 base from J, with 10 bases between. The CDR3 has 15 residues. CDR1 MNHNS and CDR2 SASEGT come from the germline V gene. The CDR3: CASSEAPGRSYEQYF. As DNA, the CDR3 is TGTGCCAGCAGTGAAGCGCCGGGCCGGTCCTACGAGCAGTACTTC.

This clone is deemed medium-sized. For the CDR3, the DNA is TGTGCCAGCAGCCCTGACTATTTAAATGAGCAGTTCTTC. Protein product: CASSPDYLNEQFF. V and J are TRBV9 and TRBJ2-1; tentatively, D is TRBD2 (5 bases). Germline V gene data show CDR1 as SGDLS and CDR2 as YYNGEE. This CDR3 has 13 residues. V gave up 4 bases and J gave up 7 bases, with 12 bases separating them.

V and J are TRBV28 and TRBJ1-6, with 7 positions matching TRBD1. The CDR3 runs 13 residues. From germline, CDR1 is MDHEN and CDR2 SYDVKM. With 6 bases clipped from V and 11 bases from J, the junction kept 7 bases outside the gene matches. The CDR3 loop reads CASRGTAEAPLHF. The CDR3, as DNA: TGTGCCAGCAGGGGGACAGCGGAAGCACCCCTCCACTTT.

By share, this clone ranks as medium-sized. The rearrangement links TRBV12-2 to TRBJ2-3; the table's TRBD1 call for D was not verified on the DNA. TRBV12-2 constitutes a pseudogene. The CDR3 loop spans 14 amino acids. CDR3 nucleotides: TGTGCAAGTCGCCCAGGGACAGTCACAGATACGCAGTATTTT. As protein: CASRPGTVTDTQYF.

This clone showed up just once. The chain couples TRBV15 to TRBJ2-3; TRBD2 matches at 12 bases. Germline CDR1 and CDR2: LNHNV and YYDKDF (reference sequence). The length of the CDR3 is 16 residues. The junction had 3 bases not matched to a gene; V was cut back by 3 bases and J by 2 bases. CDR3 loop: CATSRRLAGDTDTQYF. CDR3 in DNA: TGTGCCACCAGCAGGCGACTAGCGGGGGACACAGATACGCAGTATTTT.

This clone was detected a few times. The rearrangement joins TRBV18 to TRBJ1-6; tentative D call: TRBD1 (6 bases). Trimming left V 6 bases short and J 10 bases short, with 19 bases between. This CDR3 has 15 residues. In germline, CDR1 is KGHSH, CDR2 LQKENI. CDR3 residues: CASSDRGGAISPLHF. CDR3 in DNA: TGTGCCAGCTCGGATCGGGGGGGGGCCATCTCACCCCTCCACTTT.

This clone was detected only a few times. V and J are TRBV28 and TRBJ1-6, with D possibly TRBD1 on 5 matching bases. Per the germline V gene, CDR1 is MDHEN and CDR2 is SYDVKM. The ends were cut back, 5 bases at V and 0 bases at J, with 14 bases in the middle. This CDR3 spans 17 amino acids. This CDR3 is CASSLHTGSSYNSPLHF. The CDR3 region has the DNA TGTGCCAGCAGTCTACATACAGGAAGCTCCTATAATTCACCCCTCCACTTT.

This clone has more than one count but fewer than ten. The chain uses TRBV6-8 and TRBJ1-5; maybe TRBD1 (5 bases). Germline V gene lookup returns CDR1 MNHGY and CDR2 SAAAGT. V was clipped by 2 bases and J by 2 bases, with 10 bases between them. This CDR3 is built from 15 residues. For the CDR3, the DNA is TGTGCCAGCAGTTACAGTCAGGGTGGCAATCAGCCCCAGCATTTT. Translated, it gives CASSYSQGGNQPQHF.

The rearrangement uses TRBV11-3 and TRBJ1-5; TRBD1 agrees at 8 bases. J lost 2 bases, V lost 5 bases, and 8 bases had no gene match. The CDR3 is 16 amino acids. Germline CDR1 reads SGHNT; CDR2 reads YENEEA. The CDR3 reads CASSMGTGTGNQPQHF. The CDR3 DNA follows: TGTGCCAGCAGCATGGGGACAGGTACAGGCAATCAGCCCCAGCATTTT.

This clone has more than one count but fewer than ten. The chain couples TRBV11-3 to TRBJ2-2; TRBD2 matches at 7 bases. The CDR3 runs to 15 residues. Germline values: CDR1 SGHNT, CDR2 YENEEA. Trimming removed 3 bases from V and 5 bases from J; junction bases left unmatched: 6. The CDR3 nucleotides are TGTGCCAGCAGCTTGGGCCTAGCGGAGACCGGGGAGCTGTTTTTT. This sequence encodes CASSLGLAETGELFF.